This section outlines one T cell receptor beta chain sequence together with its context. Germline lookup yields CDR1 SGHDN and CDR2 FVKESK. The CDR3 covers 16 residues. V was trimmed by 2 bases and J by 8 bases, leaving 21 bases between them. This record belongs to a study of blood T cells in healthy people across ages. PCR was performed a second time for roughly 7 to 12 cycles using a sample-barcoded 5' primer and a J-beta primer mix. Each cDNA molecule was tagged by a template-switch adaptor that had 12 random nucleotides. One entry per CDR3 protein results from TCRdb running MiXCR on the 5' RACE reads. The data show 540,000 or so distinct CDR3 sequences, approximately 30% seen once.

This chain connects TRBV14 to TRBJ1-2; D possibly corresponds to TRBD1 (5 bases). Sequences were obtained from blood. This clonotype was obtained from a woman aged 70-85 years in good health. The CDR3 coding sequence is TGTGCCAGCAGCCAACTAGGAGGGCAGGGAGGCGAAGGCTACACCTTC. Its translation: CASSQLGGQGGEGYTF.